The text below deals with one TCR beta chain. These data are taken from a study of T cell responses to AZD1222 COVID-19 vaccine. The data were produced by immunoSEQ multiplex PCR, yet TCRdb's version contains in-frame clones alone and is incomplete. The sample records 150,000 to 200,000 clones, 90% to 95% being singletons. Germline assignment: CDR1 SEHNR and CDR2 FQNEAQ (reference sequence). The ends lost 5 bases at V and 7 bases at J; junction bases unmatched: 12. CDR3 length: 16 residues. The chain joins TRBV7-9 to TRBJ2-1; 9 bases are a match to TRBD1. Sequencing was performed on peripheral blood, taken 28 days after the second AZD1222 dose. This receptor was identified in an adult who received the AZD1222 COVID-19 vaccine. CDR3: CASSPDRGSGLNEQFF. The CDR3 DNA reads as TGTGCCAGCAGCCCGGACAGGGGTTCGGGTTTGAATGAGCAGTTCTTC.